The 18 T cell receptor beta chains below all came from one sample that was sequenced in a study of cytomegalovirus exposure and HLA in healthy donors. The PCR made use of 60 Vbeta and 13 Jbeta primers. TCRdb's copy holds only in-frame clones and misses some; the assay was immunoSEQ multiplex PCR. The repertoire has some 120,000 clones, around 75% of them found once; the top ten carry more than 7.5%. The sequencing input was PBMCs. These receptors were taken from a woman between 45 and 60 years old in good health and CMV-seropositive.

The CDR3 region has the DNA TGTGCCAGCAGCTTCGGATCAGGGACAGTTCAAGAGACCCAGTACTTC. Translation: CASSFGSGTVQETQYF. The V call is TRBV9, the J call TRBJ2-5, with 7 bases lining up with TRBD1. The CDR3 is 16 amino acids. J gave up 2 bases and V 4 bases, and 11 bases lay outside the gene matches. CDR1 is SGDLS, CDR2 YYNGEE, per germline.

J is TRBJ2-5 and V is TRBV18; 10 nucleotides agree with TRBD2. Germline-derived CDR1 and CDR2 are KGHSH and LQKENI. V lost 1 base, J lost 5 bases, and 7 bases stayed unmatched. The CDR3 loop spans 16 amino acids. DNA for the CDR3: TGTGCCAGCTCACCACGGAGCGGGAGGGGAGTCGAGACCCAGTACTTC. It translates to CASSPRSGRGVETQYF. Combining the CDR3 with reference TRBV18 and TRBJ2-5 gives the whole variable domain NAGVMQNPRHLVRRRGQEARLRCSPMKGHSHVYWYRQLPEEGLKFMVYLQKENIIDESGMPKERFSAEFPKEGPSILRIQQVVRGDSAAYFCASSPRSGRGVETQYFGPGTRLLVL.

The chain has TRBV7-8 and TRBJ1-5, with TRBD1 matching 8 bases. This CDR3 region has 15 residues. From germline, CDR1 is SGHVS and CDR2 FQNEAQ. The V segment lost 1 base and the J segment 6 bases; nucleotides outside the gene matches: 5. Written as DNA, the CDR3 is TGTGCCAGCAGCTTAGGGACAGGGTTCACTCAGCCCCAGCATTTT. It codes for CASSLGTGFTQPQHF. The entire variable domain, with the rest obtained from reference TRBV7-8 and TRBJ1-5, is as follows: GAGVSQSPRYKVAKRGQDVALRCDPISGHVSLFWYQQALGQGPEFLTYFQNEAQLDKSGLPSDRFFAERPEGSVSTLKIQRTQQEDSAVYLCASSLGTGFTQPQHFGDGTRLSIL.

This sequence joins TRBV7-9 and TRBJ2-1; TRBD2 matches 9 bases. Germline CDR1 is SEHNR and CDR2 is FQNEAQ (reference sequence). The CDR3 spans 15 residues. Germline trimming cut 1 base from V and 7 bases from J; bases unmatched to any gene: 5. Here the CDR3 reads CASSLGRTSANEQFF. The CDR3 region has the DNA TGTGCCAGCAGCTTAGGTAGGACTAGCGCAAATGAGCAGTTCTTC.

The V gene is TRBV25-1, the J gene TRBJ2-2; D gene uncertain. V shed 4 bases and J shed 4 bases, with 4 bases lying between them. The V gene's germline CDR1 is MGHDK and CDR2 SYGVNS. The CDR3 length is 12 residues. CDR3 sequence reads: CASSAGTGELFF. In nucleotides, the CDR3 is TGTGCCAGCAGTGCGGGCACCGGGGAGCTGTTTTTT.

The table lists this clone with a count of one. This chain joins TRBV9 and TRBJ2-7, with 8 bases lining up with TRBD1. V lost 4 bases to trimming and J lost 5 bases; unmatched junction nucleotides: 11. CDR1 is SGDLS, CDR2 YYNGEE, per germline. The CDR3 totals 15 residues. CDR3 in DNA: TGTGCCAGCAGCAAAAGGGACAGGCCTATCAACGAGCAGTACTTC. It codes for CASSKRDRPINEQYF.

Points on this clone: Mismatch with germline at one junction end may stem from a read error. The sample carries other DNA sequences with the same CDR3. The chain joins TRBV6-1 to TRBJ1-1, with a possible D match to TRBD1 (6 bases). Germline CDR1 MNHNS, CDR2 SASEGT. The CDR3 sequence is 15 residues long. The CDR3 region is CASSHPPTGNTEAFF. The CDR3 bases are TGTGCCAGCAGCCACCCCCCTACAGGGAACACTGAAGCCTTCTTT.

The chain links TRBV2 to TRBJ1-1; 7 bases fit TRBD1. Trimming removed 4 bases from V and 5 bases from J; junction bases left unmatched: 7. The V gene's germline CDR1 is SNHLY and CDR2 FYNNEI. CDR3 size: 14 residues. The CDR3 nucleotides read TGTGCCAGCAGTGTGGCAGGGGGGAGAACTGAAGCTTTCTTT. It specifies CASSVAGGRTEAFF.

This chain links TRBV4-1 with TRBJ1-2, with a tentative D call TRBD1 (6 bases). CDR3 length: 16 amino acids. V lost 4 bases, J lost 3 bases, and 18 bases lay in between. CDR1 MGHRA and CDR2 YSYEKL come from the germline V gene. For the CDR3, the DNA is TGCGCCAGCAGCCTGGGGCAGGGGCCTACCGACTATGGCTACACCTTC. Its protein is CASSLGQGPTDYGYTF.

The CDR3 nucleotides read TGTGCCTGGAGTGTACGGGCGGGGAACAATGAGCAGTTCTTC. Translating it yields CAWSVRAGNNEQFF. This rearrangement joins TRBV30 to TRBJ2-1, with a possible D match to TRBD2 (6 bases). The CDR3 extends over 14 amino acids. V gave up 0 bases and J gave up 5 bases, with 11 bases separating them. Germline CDR1 GTSNPN, CDR2 SVGIG (reference sequence). Drawing the rest from reference TRBV30 and TRBJ2-1, the complete variable domain is SQTIHQWPATLVQPVGSPLSLECTVEGTSNPNLYWYRQAAGRGLQLLFYSVGIGQISSEVPQNLSASRPQDRQFILSSKKLLLSDSGFYLCAWSVRAGNNEQFFGPGTRLTVL.

This chain links TRBV7-3 with TRBJ2-2, with 14 positions matching TRBD2. There are 20 residues in the CDR3. Germline loops: CDR1 SGHTA, CDR2 FQGTGA. The J segment lost 0 bases and the V segment lost 5 bases, leaving 11 bases of the junction unmatched. This CDR3 is CASSLGTSGGLFANTGELFF. CDR3 sequence (DNA): TGTGCCAGCAGCCTCGGGACTAGCGGGGGCCTGTTCGCGAACACCGGGGAGCTGTTTTTT.

The rearrangement links TRBV9 to TRBJ2-1; no firm D call. This CDR3 is built from 13 residues. Germline CDR1 reads SGDLS; CDR2 reads YYNGEE. V was shortened by 2 bases and J by 6 bases, with 9 bases between the two germline ends. CDR3 DNA sequence: TGTGCCAGCAGCGTCTTCCCCTTCAATGAGCAGTTCTTC. Its protein is CASSVFPFNEQFF.

V is TRBV30 and J is TRBJ2-3; 11 bases agree with TRBD1. Trimming took 1 base from V and 1 from J; bases not matched to a gene: 1. Per germline, CDR1 GTSNPN and CDR2 SVGIG (reference sequence). There are 15 residues in the CDR3. CDR3 residues: CAWSGTGGRTDTQYF. Written as DNA, the CDR3 is TGTGCCTGGAGTGGGACAGGGGGCCGCACAGATACGCAGTATTTT.

The chain couples TRBV7-6 to TRBJ1-3; D not certain. The CDR3 contains 14 residues. V gave up 1 base and J gave up 2 bases, with 6 bases separating them. Germline-derived CDR1 and CDR2 are SGHVS and FNYEAQ. CDR3 region: CASSLGSPGNTIYF. As DNA, the CDR3 is TGTGCCAGCAGCTTAGGCAGTCCTGGAAACACCATATATTTT.

The rearrangement joins TRBV5-4 to TRBJ1-1; weak D call: TRBD1 (5 bases). V was trimmed by 4 bases and J by 8 bases, leaving 9 bases between them. CDR3 length: 11 amino acids. The germline V gene encodes CDR1 SGHNT and CDR2 YYREEE (reference sequence). CDR3 in amino acids: CASSARGEAFF. CDR3 in DNA: TGTGCCAGCAGCGCACGGGGGGAAGCTTTCTTT.

The chain combines TRBV29-1 with TRBJ2-1, with D perhaps matching TRBD2 (6 bases). The CDR3 sequence is 14 residues long. Germline V lookup: CDR1 SQVTM, CDR2 ANQGSEA. V was cut by 7 bases and J by 9 bases, with 22 bases left in between. The CDR3 loop is CSACRDFRYPEQFF. CDR3 nucleotides: TGCAGCGCATGCCGGGACTTCCGGTACCCTGAGCAGTTCTTC.

The chain recombines TRBV5-4 with TRBJ2-4, with 7 nucleotides matching TRBD1. The germline V gene has CDR1 SGHNT and CDR2 YYREEE (reference sequence). The CDR3 is 15 amino acids. Losses at the gene ends were 4 bases for V and 4 bases for J; bases not matched to a gene: 8. Here the CDR3 reads CASSRTGTVKNIQYF. DNA of the CDR3: TGTGCCAGCAGCCGGACCGGGACAGTTAAAAACATTCAGTACTTC. Filled out from reference TRBV5-4 and TRBJ2-4, the complete variable domain reads ETGVTQSPTHLIKTRGQQVTLRCSSQSGHNTVSWYQQALGQGPQFIFQYYREEENGRGNFPPRFSGLQFPNYSSELNVNALELDDSALYLCASSRTGTVKNIQYFGAGTRLSVL.

The chain joins TRBV15 to TRBJ2-5; unclear D gene. Germline V gene sequence: CDR1 LNHNV, CDR2 YYDKDF (reference sequence). V shed 3 bases and J shed 5 bases, with 13 bases lying between them. This CDR3 spans 14 amino acids. In DNA, the CDR3 is TGTGCCACCAGCAGGATTGGATCCGGGGAGACCCAGTACTTC. It yields the protein CATSRIGSGETQYF.